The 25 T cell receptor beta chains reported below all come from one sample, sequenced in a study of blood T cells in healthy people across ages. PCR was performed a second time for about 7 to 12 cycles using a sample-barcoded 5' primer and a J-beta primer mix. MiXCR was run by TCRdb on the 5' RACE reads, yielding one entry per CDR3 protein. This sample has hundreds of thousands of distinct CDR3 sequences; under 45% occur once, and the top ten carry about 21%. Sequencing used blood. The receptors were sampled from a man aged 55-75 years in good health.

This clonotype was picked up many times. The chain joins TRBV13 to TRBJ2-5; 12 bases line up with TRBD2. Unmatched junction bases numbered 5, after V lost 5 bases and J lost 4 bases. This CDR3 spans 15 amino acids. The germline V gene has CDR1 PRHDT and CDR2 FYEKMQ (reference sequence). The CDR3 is CASSASGGAGETQYF. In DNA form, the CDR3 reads TGTGCCAGCAGCGCTAGCGGGGGGGCCGGAGAGACCCAGTACTTC.

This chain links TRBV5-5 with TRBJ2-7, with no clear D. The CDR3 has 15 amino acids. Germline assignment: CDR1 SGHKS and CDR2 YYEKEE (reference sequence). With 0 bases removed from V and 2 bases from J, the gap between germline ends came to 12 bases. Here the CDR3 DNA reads TGTGCCAGCAGCTTGGAAGCCAGTGTCCCCTACGAGCAGTACTTC. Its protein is CASSLEASVPYEQYF.

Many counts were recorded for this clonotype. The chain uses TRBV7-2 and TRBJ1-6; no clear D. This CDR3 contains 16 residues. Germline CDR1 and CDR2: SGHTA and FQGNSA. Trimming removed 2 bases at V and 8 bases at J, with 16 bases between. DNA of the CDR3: TGTGCCAGCAGCTTAAGTTCCACAGAGGATGATTCACCCCTCCACTTT. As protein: CASSLSSTEDDSPLHF.

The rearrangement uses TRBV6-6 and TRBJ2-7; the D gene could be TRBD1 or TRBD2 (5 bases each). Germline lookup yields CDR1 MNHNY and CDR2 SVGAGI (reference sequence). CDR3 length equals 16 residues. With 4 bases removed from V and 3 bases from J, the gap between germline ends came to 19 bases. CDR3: CASSLHPGTYDYEQYF. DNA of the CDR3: TGTGCCAGCAGTTTACACCCCGGGACCTATGACTACGAGCAGTACTTC.

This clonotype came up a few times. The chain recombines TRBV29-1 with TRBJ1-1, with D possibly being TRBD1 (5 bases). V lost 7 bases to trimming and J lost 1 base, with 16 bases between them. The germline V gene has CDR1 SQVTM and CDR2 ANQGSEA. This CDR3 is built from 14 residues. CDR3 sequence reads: CSARAGNSNTEAFF. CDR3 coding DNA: TGCAGCGCCAGGGCCGGGAACTCGAACACTGAAGCTTTCTTT. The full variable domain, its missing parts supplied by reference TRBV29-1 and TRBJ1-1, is SAVISQKPSRDICQRGTSLTIQCQVDSQVTMMFWYRQQPGQSLTLIATANQGSEATYESGFVIDKFPISRPNLTFSTLTVSNMSPEDSSIYLCSARAGNSNTEAFFGQGTRLTVV.

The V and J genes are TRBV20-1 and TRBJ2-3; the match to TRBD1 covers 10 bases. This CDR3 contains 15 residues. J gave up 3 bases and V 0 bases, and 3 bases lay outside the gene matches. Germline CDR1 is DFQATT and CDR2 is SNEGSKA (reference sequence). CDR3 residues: CSARDGQGVTDTQYF. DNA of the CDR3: TGCAGTGCTAGAGATGGACAGGGGGTAACAGATACGCAGTATTTT.

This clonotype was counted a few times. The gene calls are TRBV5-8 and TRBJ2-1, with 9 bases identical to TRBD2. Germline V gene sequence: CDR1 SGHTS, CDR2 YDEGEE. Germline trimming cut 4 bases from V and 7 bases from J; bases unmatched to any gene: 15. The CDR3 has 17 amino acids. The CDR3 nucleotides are TGTGCCAGCAGCCGGGCCCATTTAGCGGGGGTGAGGAATGAGCAGTTCTTC. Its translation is CASSRAHLAGVRNEQFF.

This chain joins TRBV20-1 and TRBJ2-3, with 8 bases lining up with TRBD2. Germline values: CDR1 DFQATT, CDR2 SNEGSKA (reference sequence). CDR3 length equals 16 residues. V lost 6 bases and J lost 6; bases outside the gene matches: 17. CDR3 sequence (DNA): TGCAGTGCAACCATCCCCGGCGGGGGGTTCTGGGATACGCAGTATTTT. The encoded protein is CSATIPGGGFWDTQYF.

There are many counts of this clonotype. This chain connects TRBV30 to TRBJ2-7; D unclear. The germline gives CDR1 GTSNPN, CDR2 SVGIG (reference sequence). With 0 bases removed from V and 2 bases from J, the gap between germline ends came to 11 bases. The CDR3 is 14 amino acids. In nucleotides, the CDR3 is TGTGCCTGGAGTGTTTATAGGACGGCCTACGAGCAGTACTTC. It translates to CAWSVYRTAYEQYF.

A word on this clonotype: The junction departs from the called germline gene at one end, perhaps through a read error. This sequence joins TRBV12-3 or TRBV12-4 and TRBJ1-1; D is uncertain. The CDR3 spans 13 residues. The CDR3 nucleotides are TGTGCCAGCAGTGGGCAGTTGAACGCTGAAGCTTTCTTT. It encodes CASSGQLNAEAFF.

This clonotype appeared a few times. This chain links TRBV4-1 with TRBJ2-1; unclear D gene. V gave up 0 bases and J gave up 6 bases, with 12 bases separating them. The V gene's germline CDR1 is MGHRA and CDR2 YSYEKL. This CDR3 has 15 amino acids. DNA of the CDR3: TGCGCCAGCAGCCAAGAACCCGGGCGCATCAATGAGCAGTTCTTC. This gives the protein CASSQEPGRINEQFF.

The CDR3 loop reads CASSQEGGQYYGYTF. CDR3 nucleotides: TGTGCCAGCAGCCAAGAGGGGGGACAGTACTATGGCTACACCTTC. The V gene is TRBV14, the J gene TRBJ1-2; 7 positions match TRBD1. Germline V gene lookup returns CDR1 SGHDN and CDR2 FVKESK. Trimming at V came to 0 bases and at J to 3 bases, leaving 4 bases not matched to a gene. The CDR3 loop spans 15 amino acids.

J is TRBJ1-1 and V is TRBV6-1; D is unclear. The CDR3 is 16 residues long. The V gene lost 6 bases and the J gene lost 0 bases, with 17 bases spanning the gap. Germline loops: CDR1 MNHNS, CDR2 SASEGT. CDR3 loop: CASRATPETVNTEAFF. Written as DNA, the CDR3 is TGTGCCAGCAGAGCGACTCCCGAGACGGTGAACACTGAAGCTTTCTTT.

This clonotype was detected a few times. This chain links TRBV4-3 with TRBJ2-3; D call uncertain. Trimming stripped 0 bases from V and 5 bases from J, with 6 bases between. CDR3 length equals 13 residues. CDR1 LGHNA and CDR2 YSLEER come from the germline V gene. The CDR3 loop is CASSQEILDTQYF. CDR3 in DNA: TGCGCCAGCAGCCAAGAAATATTAGATACGCAGTATTTT.

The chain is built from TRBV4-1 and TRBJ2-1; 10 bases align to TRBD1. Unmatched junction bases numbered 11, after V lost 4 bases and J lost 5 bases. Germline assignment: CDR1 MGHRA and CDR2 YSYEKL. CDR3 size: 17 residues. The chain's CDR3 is CASSPYPGQGTHNEQFF. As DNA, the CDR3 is TGCGCCAGCAGCCCCTACCCGGGACAGGGGACTCACAATGAGCAGTTCTTC.

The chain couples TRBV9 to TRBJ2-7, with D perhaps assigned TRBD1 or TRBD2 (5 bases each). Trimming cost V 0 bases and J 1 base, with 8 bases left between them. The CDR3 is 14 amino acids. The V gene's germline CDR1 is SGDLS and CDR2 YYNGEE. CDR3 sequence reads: CASSVVGTSYEQYF. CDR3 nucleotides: TGTGCCAGCAGCGTAGTCGGGACGTCCTACGAGCAGTACTTC.

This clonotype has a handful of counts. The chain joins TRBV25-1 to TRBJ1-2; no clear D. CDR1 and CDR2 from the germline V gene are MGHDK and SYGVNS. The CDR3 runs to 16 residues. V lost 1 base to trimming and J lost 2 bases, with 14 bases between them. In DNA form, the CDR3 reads TGTGCCAGCAGTGAATGGTCTGGGCCAGTGAACTATGGCTACACCTTC. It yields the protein CASSEWSGPVNYGYTF.

CDR3 DNA sequence: TGTGCCAGCAGTTGGACGGTTCGTGAAAAACTGTTTTTT. Amino acid sequence: CASSWTVREKLFF. The chain recombines TRBV6-2 or TRBV6-3 with TRBJ1-4; no clear D. Trimming pared 4 bases from V and 7 bases from J, leaving 10 bases between. The CDR3 is 13 residues long. Germline V CDR1 and CDR2: MNHEY, SVGEGT.

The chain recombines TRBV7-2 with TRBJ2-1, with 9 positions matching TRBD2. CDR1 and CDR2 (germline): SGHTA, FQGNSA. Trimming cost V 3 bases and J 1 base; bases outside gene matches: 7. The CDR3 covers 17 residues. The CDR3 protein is CASSFTCSGGSYNEQFF. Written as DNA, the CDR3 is TGTGCCAGCAGCTTTACGTGTAGCGGGGGTTCCTACAATGAGCAGTTCTTC.

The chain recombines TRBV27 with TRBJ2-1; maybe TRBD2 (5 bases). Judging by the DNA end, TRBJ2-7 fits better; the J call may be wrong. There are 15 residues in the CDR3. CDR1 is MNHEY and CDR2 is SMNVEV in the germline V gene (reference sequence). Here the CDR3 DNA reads TGTGCCAGCAGTTTAACTAGGCCAGACCACAATGAGCAGTACTTC. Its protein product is CASSLTRPDHNEQYF.

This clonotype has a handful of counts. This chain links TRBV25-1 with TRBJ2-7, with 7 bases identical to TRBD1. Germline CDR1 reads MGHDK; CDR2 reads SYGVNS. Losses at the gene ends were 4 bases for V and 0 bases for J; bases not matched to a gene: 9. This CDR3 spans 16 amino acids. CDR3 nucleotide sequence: TGTGCCAGCAGTGCAACACAGGGGCGCAGCTCCTACGAGCAGTACTTC. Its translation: CASSATQGRSSYEQYF.

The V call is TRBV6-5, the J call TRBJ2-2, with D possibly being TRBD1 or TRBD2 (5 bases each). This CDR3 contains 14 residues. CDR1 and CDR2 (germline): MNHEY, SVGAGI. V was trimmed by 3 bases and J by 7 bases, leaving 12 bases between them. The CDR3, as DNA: TGTGCCAGCAGTTATAAGGGACGTGGCGGGGAGCTGTTTTTT. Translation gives CASSYKGRGGELFF.

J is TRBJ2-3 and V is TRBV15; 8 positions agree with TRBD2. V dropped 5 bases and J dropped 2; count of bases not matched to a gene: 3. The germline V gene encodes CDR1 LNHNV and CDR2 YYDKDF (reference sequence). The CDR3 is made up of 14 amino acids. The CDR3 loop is CATSGGGLTDTQYF. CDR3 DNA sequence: TGTGCCACCAGCGGCGGGGGGCTCACAGATACGCAGTATTTT. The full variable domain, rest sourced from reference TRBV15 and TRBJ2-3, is DAMVIQNPRYQVTQFGKPVTLSCSQTLNHNVMYWYQQKSSQAPKLLFHYYDKDFNNEADTPDNFQSRRPNTSFCFLDIRSPGLGDTAMYLCATSGGGLTDTQYFGPGTRLTVL.

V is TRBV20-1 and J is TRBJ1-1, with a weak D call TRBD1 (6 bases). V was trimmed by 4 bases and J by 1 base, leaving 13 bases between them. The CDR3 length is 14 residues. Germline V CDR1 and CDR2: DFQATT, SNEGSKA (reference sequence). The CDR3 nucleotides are TGCAGTGCTAAAATCCCAGGGGCGAACACTGAAGCTTTCTTT. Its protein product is CSAKIPGANTEAFF.

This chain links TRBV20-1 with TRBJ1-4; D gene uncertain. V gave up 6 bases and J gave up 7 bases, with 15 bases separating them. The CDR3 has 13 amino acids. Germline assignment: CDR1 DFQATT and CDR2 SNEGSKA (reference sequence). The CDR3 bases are TGCAGTGCATCGACACCCAGTTTTGAAAAACTGTTTTTT. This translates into CSASTPSFEKLFF.